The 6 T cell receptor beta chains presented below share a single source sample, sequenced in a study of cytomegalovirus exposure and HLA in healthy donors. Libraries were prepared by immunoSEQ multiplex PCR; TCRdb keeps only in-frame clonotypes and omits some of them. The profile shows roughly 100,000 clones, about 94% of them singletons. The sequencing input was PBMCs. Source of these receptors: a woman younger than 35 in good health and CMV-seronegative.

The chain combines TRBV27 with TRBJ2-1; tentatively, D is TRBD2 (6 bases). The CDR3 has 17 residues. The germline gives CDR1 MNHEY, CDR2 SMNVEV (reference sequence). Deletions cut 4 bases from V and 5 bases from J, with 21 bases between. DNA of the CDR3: TGTGCCAGCAGTTCCCCGGACCGCCGGGACTGGGACAATGAGCAGTTCTTC. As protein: CASSSPDRRDWDNEQFF.

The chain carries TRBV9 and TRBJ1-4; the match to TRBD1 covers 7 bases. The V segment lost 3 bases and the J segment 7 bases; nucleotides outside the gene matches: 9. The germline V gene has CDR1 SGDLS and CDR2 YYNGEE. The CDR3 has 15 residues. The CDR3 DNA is TGTGCCAGCAGCGCCCGGGACAGTGTAGGTGAAAAACTGTTTTTT. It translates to CASSARDSVGEKLFF.

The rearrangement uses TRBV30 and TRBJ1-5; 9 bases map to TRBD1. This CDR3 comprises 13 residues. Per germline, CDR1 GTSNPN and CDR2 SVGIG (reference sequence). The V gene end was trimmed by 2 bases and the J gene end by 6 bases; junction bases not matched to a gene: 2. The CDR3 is CAWSLQGAQPQHF. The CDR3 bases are TGTGCCTGGAGTCTACAGGGGGCTCAGCCCCAGCATTTT.

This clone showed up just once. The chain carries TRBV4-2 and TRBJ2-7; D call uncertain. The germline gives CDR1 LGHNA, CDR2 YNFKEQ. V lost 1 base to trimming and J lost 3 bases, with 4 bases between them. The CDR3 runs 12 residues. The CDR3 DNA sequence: TGTGCCAGCAGCCAAGTCAGCTACGAGCAGTACTTC. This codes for CASSQVSYEQYF.

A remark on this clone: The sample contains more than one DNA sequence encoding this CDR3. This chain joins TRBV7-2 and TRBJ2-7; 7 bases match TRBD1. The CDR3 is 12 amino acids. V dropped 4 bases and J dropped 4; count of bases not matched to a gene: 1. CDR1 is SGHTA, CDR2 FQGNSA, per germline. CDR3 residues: CASSSTGYEQYF. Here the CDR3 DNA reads TGTGCCAGCAGCTCGACAGGGTACGAGCAGTACTTC.

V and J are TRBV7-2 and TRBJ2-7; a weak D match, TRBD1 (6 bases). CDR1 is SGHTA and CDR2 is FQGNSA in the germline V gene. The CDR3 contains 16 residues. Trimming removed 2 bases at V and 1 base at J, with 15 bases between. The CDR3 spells CASSLYAGAGSYEQYF. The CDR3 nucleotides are TGTGCCAGCAGCTTATACGCAGGGGCGGGTTCCTACGAGCAGTACTTC.